This T cell receptor (beta chain) comes out of a study of blood T cell repertoires in COVID-19. Germline CDR1 is MNHEY and CDR2 is SVGAGI. The CDR3 sequence is 16 residues long. Trimming at V came to 1 base and at J to 8 bases, leaving 8 bases not matched to a gene. Sequencing used immunoSEQ multiplex PCR; TCRdb keeps in-frame clones, though not all of them. The sample records some 150,000 clones, 85% to 90% being singletons. This sequence joins TRBV6-5 and TRBJ1-2; the match to TRBD1 covers 12 bases. This TCR was recovered from a woman at least 80 years old with acute or convalescent COVID-19. The material sequenced was peripheral blood. The CDR3 coding sequence is TGTGCCAGCAGTTACTATCCGGGACAGGGGGCAGGGGGCTACACCTTC. It specifies CASSYYPGQGAGGYTF.